This T cell receptor (beta chain) was sequenced for a study of T cell responses to AZD1222 COVID-19 vaccine. At the level of the study: Second-dose recipients at about 4 or about 12 weeks were treated as one pooled group. Points from the study as a whole: Spike as a whole was targeted by vaccine-associated CD4 TCRs, dominant at 160-218 and 743-854. Seropositivity was recorded at baseline in only a handful of AZD1222 recipients. The donors showed a predominance of white British ancestry and of females, with possible underestimation of clonal diversity.

Details on this clone: As yet, its antigen is unknown.

Produced via immunoSEQ multiplex PCR; TCRdb's table is partial and in-frame only. This sample yields about 85,000 clones, of which 88% are seen a single time; approximately 15% belongs to the top ten. The V and J ends lost 4 bases and 4 bases, in that order; junction bases with no gene match: 5. The germline V gene encodes CDR1 ENHRY and CDR2 SYGVKD. This CDR3 is 15 amino acids long. The receptor was isolated from an adult in good health. The specimen was peripheral blood, collected on day 0 of AZD1222 vaccination. The chain is built from TRBV10-3 and TRBJ2-1; TRBD1 aligns across 9 bases. CDR3 amino acids: CAISGDREKYNEQFF. CDR3 bases: TGTGCCATCAGTGGGGACAGGGAAAAGTACAATGAGCAGTTCTTC.